The next 28 T cell receptor beta chains were all read from a single sample in a study of identical twins. TCRdb recomputed calls from the 5' RACE reads with MiXCR, one row per CDR3 protein. This repertoire shows roughly 240,000 distinct CDR3 sequences, 6% to 8% found once; its top ten account for approximately 5.4%. The same data also went into a second study, on yellow fever vaccine responses in identical twins.

Sequenced material: CD8+ T cells sorted from blood. The receptors here all came from a woman between 18 and 30 years old in good health.

This clonotype was picked up a small number of times. The J gene is TRBJ1-1, the V gene TRBV7-6; TRBD1 aligns across 10 bases. Germline V gene sequence: CDR1 SGHVS, CDR2 FNYEAQ. The CDR3 covers 15 residues. Losses at the gene ends were 1 base for V and 5 bases for J; bases not matched to a gene: 4. The CDR3 loop is CASSLGDRGGTEAFF. The CDR3 DNA is TGTGCCAGCAGCTTAGGGGACAGGGGAGGAACTGAAGCTTTCTTT.

At least ten counts were recorded for this clonotype. The chain is built from TRBV12-3 or TRBV12-4 and TRBJ2-3; possible D gene TRBD1, 6 bases. The CDR3 spans 13 residues. Trimming cost V 5 bases and J 5 bases, with 11 bases left between them. The DNA for the CDR3 is TGTGCCAGCAGTGTAGGGGGTCGAGATACGCAGTATTTT. It is translated as CASSVGGRDTQYF.

This clonotype was found many times. The V call is TRBV27, the J call TRBJ1-2; 10 bases map to TRBD1. Germline V gene data show CDR1 as MNHEY and CDR2 as SMNVEV (reference sequence). The CDR3 is made up of 14 amino acids. J was trimmed by 7 bases and V by 6 bases; bases with no gene match: 8. The CDR3 reads CASRSAGQGFGYTF. The CDR3 nucleotides are TGTGCCAGCAGATCCGCGGGACAGGGGTTTGGCTACACCTTC.

This clonotype has ten or more counts. The chain combines TRBV27 with TRBJ2-1; 8 nucleotides align to TRBD2. The germline V gene has CDR1 MNHEY and CDR2 SMNVEV (reference sequence). There are 15 residues in the CDR3. V lost 6 bases, J lost 8 bases, and 12 bases stayed unmatched. CDR3 DNA: TGTGCCAGCAGCATAGCGGGAAACCTTCCGGATGAGCAGTTCTTC. It codes for CASSIAGNLPDEQFF.

At least ten counts were recorded for this clonotype. V and J are TRBV12-3 or TRBV12-4 and TRBJ2-1, with TRBD2 matching 8 bases. The trim removed 5 bases at V and 8 bases at J, leaving 11 bases unmatched. The CDR3 is 15 amino acids. The CDR3 region is CASSGSGTRVHEQFF. The CDR3 DNA is TGTGCCAGCAGTGGATCCGGGACTAGGGTCCATGAGCAGTTCTTC.

The CDR3 DNA is TGTGCCAGCTCACCACCGCCCCGGGCAGGGGGAGAGACCCAGTACTTC. This sequence encodes CASSPPPRAGGETQYF. The gene calls are TRBV18 and TRBJ2-5, with 7 bases lining up with TRBD1. Germline assignment: CDR1 KGHSH and CDR2 LQKENI. V dropped 0 bases and J dropped 4; count of bases not matched to a gene: 8. The CDR3 length is 16 residues.

A few counts support this clonotype. The chain is built from TRBV12-3 or TRBV12-4 and TRBJ1-1; 9 nucleotides line up with TRBD1. The CDR3 sequence is 14 residues long. Losses at the gene ends were 7 bases for V and 6 bases for J; bases not matched to a gene: 9. The DNA of the CDR3 is TGTGCCAGCACCTCACAGGGGGCGAATGCTGAAGCTTTCTTT. Translating gives CASTSQGANAEAFF.

The chain uses TRBV2 and TRBJ2-2, with D possibly matching TRBD1 (5 bases). V lost 4 bases, J lost 1 base, and 7 bases lay in between. The CDR3 spans 14 residues. Germline CDR1 SNHLY, CDR2 FYNNEI. As DNA, the CDR3 is TGTGCCAGCAGTGGAGGACAGAACACCGGGGAGCTGTTTTTT. This encodes CASSGGQNTGELFF.

This clonotype came up a few times. The J gene is TRBJ2-1, the V gene TRBV5-6, with 11 bases matching TRBD2. This CDR3 contains 14 residues. Looked up from germline, CDR1 is SGHDT and CDR2 is YYEEEE. The J segment lost 8 bases and the V segment lost 2 bases, leaving 3 bases of the junction unmatched. CDR3 DNA sequence: TGTGCCAGCAGCTTAGGTAGCGGGAGGGATGAGCAGTTCTTC. Protein: CASSLGSGRDEQFF.

This sequence joins TRBV7-3 and TRBJ1-1; D remains unclear. The CDR3 covers 13 residues. Looked up from germline, CDR1 is SGHTA and CDR2 is FQGTGA. V was shortened by 1 base and J by 8 bases, with 11 bases between the two germline ends. Here the CDR3 DNA reads TGTGCCAGCAGCTTAAATCTCGGTTCGGAAGCTTTCTTT. Protein sequence: CASSLNLGSEAFF.

J is TRBJ1-2 and V is TRBV7-9; 7 nucleotides match TRBD1. The CDR3 is made up of 15 amino acids. Per germline, CDR1 SEHNR and CDR2 FQNEAQ (reference sequence). The J segment lost 5 bases and the V segment lost 5 bases, leaving 11 bases of the junction unmatched. The CDR3 protein is CASSGRQGQGYGYTF. The CDR3 bases are TGTGCCAGCAGCGGACGACAGGGTCAGGGGTATGGCTACACCTTC. Using reference TRBV7-9 and TRBJ1-2 for the parts outside the CDR3, the full variable domain is DTGVSQNPRHKITKRGQNVTFRCDPISEHNRLYWYRQTLGQGPEFLTYFQNEAQLEKSRLLSDRFSAERPKGSFSTLEIQRTEQGDSAMYLCASSGRQGQGYGYTFGSGTRLTVV.

This clonotype was seen many times. This chain links TRBV27 with TRBJ2-3, with 8 positions matching TRBD1. CDR3 size: 16 residues. The V gene end was trimmed by 1 base and the J gene end by 4 bases; junction bases not matched to a gene: 7. Germline V gene sequence: CDR1 MNHEY, CDR2 SMNVEV (reference sequence). CDR3 DNA sequence: TGTGCCAGCAGTTTATATCGGACAGGGAACGCAGATACGCAGTATTTT. It translates to CASSLYRTGNADTQYF.

This clonotype was recorded a few times. The rearrangement uses TRBV29-1 and TRBJ2-3; 8 bases are a match to TRBD1. Germline V CDR1 and CDR2: SQVTM, ANQGSEA. J was trimmed by 1 base and V by 7 bases; bases with no gene match: 4. This CDR3 is 13 amino acids long. This CDR3 reads CSGEGQGTDTQYF. In DNA, the CDR3 is TGCAGCGGCGAGGGACAGGGCACAGATACGCAGTATTTT.

This clonotype has only a few counts. This chain joins TRBV28 and TRBJ1-3; D is unclear. The CDR3 runs 14 residues. V was pared by 2 bases and J by 0 bases, with 5 bases between. Germline loops: CDR1 MDHEN, CDR2 SYDVKM. The CDR3 region has the DNA TGTGCCAGCAGTTTAGCACTCTCTGGAAACACCATATATTTT. Translated: CASSLALSGNTIYF.

This clonotype was picked up a small number of times. The chain links TRBV11-1 to TRBJ2-1, with 11 bases aligning to TRBD2. Unmatched junction bases numbered 9, after V lost 2 bases and J lost 3 bases. Germline-derived CDR1 and CDR2 are SGHAT and FQDESV (reference sequence). This CDR3 comprises 18 residues. The CDR3 spells CASSLPLAGGPFYNEQFF. The CDR3 DNA reads as TGTGCCAGCAGCTTACCCTTAGCGGGGGGGCCTTTCTACAATGAGCAGTTCTTC. Filled out from reference TRBV11-1 and TRBJ2-1, the complete variable domain reads EAEVAQSPRYKITEKSQAVAFWCDPISGHATLYWYRQILGQGPELLVQFQDESVVDDSQLPKDRFSAERLKGVDSTLKIQPAELGDSAMYLCASSLPLAGGPFYNEQFFGPGTRLTVL.

This clonotype was seen many times. V usage is TRBV7-9 and J usage is TRBJ2-5; TRBD2 aligns across 11 bases. The trim removed 4 bases at V and 5 bases at J, leaving 3 bases unmatched. The CDR3 loop spans 14 amino acids. Germline V gives CDR1 SEHNR, CDR2 FQNEAQ (reference sequence). The CDR3 is CASSSSGGSETQYF. Here the CDR3 DNA reads TGTGCCAGCAGCTCTAGCGGGGGGAGTGAGACCCAGTACTTC.

This clonotype was found a few times. Mismatch with germline at one junction end may stem from a read error. CDR3 bases: TGCAGTGCTAGCCCGGGACTAGCGGGCCACAACGAGCAGTTCTTC. It encodes CSASPGLAGHNEQFF. The rearrangement uses TRBV20-1 and TRBJ2-1, with 12 bases matching TRBD2. This CDR3 is 15 amino acids long. The germline CDR1 and CDR2 sequences are DFQATT and SNEGSKA (reference sequence).

This clonotype showed up just a few times. The rearrangement links TRBV10-3 to TRBJ2-3; 8 positions match TRBD2. This CDR3 has 15 residues. After removal of 0 bases from V and 5 bases from J, the junction contained 4 bases not matched to a gene. Germline V lookup: CDR1 ENHRY, CDR2 SYGVKD. The CDR3 nucleotides are TGTGCCATCAGTGAGTCGGGGACTAGTCTAGATACGCAGTATTTT. This sequence encodes CAISESGTSLDTQYF.

This chain links TRBV28 with TRBJ2-1; D uncertain. Trimming removed 3 bases at V and 2 bases at J, with 11 bases between. The CDR3 length is 15 residues. Per the germline V gene, CDR1 is MDHEN and CDR2 is SYDVKM. In DNA, the CDR3 is TGTGCCAGCAGTTTTGGGCGGAGTCCCTACAATGAGCAGTTCTTC. This encodes CASSFGRSPYNEQFF.

V and J are TRBV10-1 and TRBJ2-1; D not resolved. The CDR3 contains 14 residues. CDR1 is WNHNN and CDR2 is SYGVQD in the germline V gene (reference sequence). Trimming left V 3 bases short and J 5 bases short, with 11 bases between. The CDR3 nucleotides are TGCGCCAGCAGTGATGGGCGTTTGGACAATGAGCAGTTCTTC. Encoded protein: CASSDGRLDNEQFF.

This clonotype appeared many times. The chain combines TRBV27 with TRBJ1-1; D remains unclear. The CDR3 runs 15 residues. In germline, CDR1 is MNHEY, CDR2 SMNVEV (reference sequence). The V gene lost 2 bases and the J gene lost 6 bases, with 16 bases spanning the gap. Here the CDR3 reads CASSLNGVVIPEAFF. The CDR3 coding sequence is TGTGCCAGCAGTTTAAACGGGGTAGTAATTCCTGAAGCTTTCTTT.

This chain connects TRBV20-1 to TRBJ2-3; the D gene could be TRBD1 or TRBD2 (5 bases each). V gave up 1 base and J gave up 0 bases, with 14 bases separating them. CDR1 is DFQATT, CDR2 SNEGSKA, per germline (reference sequence). The CDR3 totals 16 residues. The CDR3 DNA reads as TGCAGTGCTAGAGGACCCCGGGACGTCAGCACAGATACGCAGTATTTT. Translating it yields CSARGPRDVSTDTQYF.

This clonotype has at least ten counts. This chain connects TRBV20-1 to TRBJ2-5; D is possibly TRBD2 (6 bases). Germline lookup yields CDR1 DFQATT and CDR2 SNEGSKA (reference sequence). The CDR3 spans 16 residues. The V end lost 0 bases, the J end lost 2 bases, and 16 bases lay between the germline ends. The CDR3 region is CSARDRAGTGQETQYF. In DNA form, the CDR3 reads TGCAGTGCTAGAGATCGCGCGGGAACGGGGCAAGAGACCCAGTACTTC.

The V call is TRBV10-3, the J call TRBJ2-5; 14 bases fit TRBD2. The ends lost 3 bases at V and 5 bases at J; junction bases unmatched: 5. The CDR3 extends over 16 amino acids. The germline gives CDR1 ENHRY, CDR2 SYGVKD. This chain's CDR3 is CAISEGGLAGVETQYF. The CDR3 DNA follows: TGTGCCATCAGTGAAGGGGGACTAGCGGGGGTTGAGACCCAGTACTTC.

This clonotype was observed many times. The gene calls are TRBV5-6 and TRBJ2-7, with a tentative D call TRBD2 (5 bases). V was cut by 2 bases and J by 7 bases, with 7 bases left in between. Germline CDR1 and CDR2: SGHDT and YYEEEE. The CDR3 sequence is 11 residues long. For the CDR3, the DNA is TGTGCCAGCAGCTTATCGGGGGAGCAGTACGTC. Translation gives CASSLSGEQYV.

This clonotype has at least ten counts. The V and J genes are TRBV4-1 and TRBJ2-7, with no clear D. CDR1 is MGHRA and CDR2 is YSYEKL in the germline V gene. Trimming stripped 1 base from V and 0 bases from J, with 10 bases between. The CDR3 totals 15 residues. The CDR3 sequence is CASSQGIQSSYEQYV. In DNA form, the CDR3 reads TGCGCCAGCAGCCAAGGGATCCAGAGCTCCTACGAGCAGTACGTC.

The table lists this clonotype with many counts. V and J are TRBV6-1 and TRBJ2-1; TRBD2 is a possible D gene (6 bases). The CDR3 consists of 17 residues. The V end lost 5 bases, the J end lost 6 bases, and 23 bases lay between the germline ends. Germline assignment: CDR1 MNHNS and CDR2 SASEGT. Written as DNA, the CDR3 is TGTGCCAGCAGTCCACCCCCGGGGGTCGGGAGAGTCAATGAGCAGTTCTTC. Amino acids: CASSPPPGVGRVNEQFF.

This clonotype showed up just a few times. The chain links TRBV6-5 to TRBJ2-5; 11 nucleotides match TRBD2. From germline, CDR1 is MNHEY and CDR2 SVGAGI. Losses at the gene ends were 3 bases for V and 4 bases for J; bases not matched to a gene: 4. The CDR3 is 15 amino acids. CDR3 residues: CASSYSGRARETQYF. The CDR3 bases are TGTGCCAGCAGTTATAGCGGGAGGGCCCGAGAGACCCAGTACTTC.